The present entry profiles one T cell receptor beta chain with its context. Clones were sequenced by immunoSEQ multiplex PCR, and TCRdb holds only the in-frame ones, with some missing. The repertoire holds approximately 99,000 clones, with about 63% as singletons. Germline loops: CDR1 MNHNS, CDR2 SASEGT. This CDR3 is 13 amino acids long. The V gene lost 7 bases and the J gene lost 3 bases, with 12 bases spanning the gap. The entry originates in a study of shared clonotypes between healthy human individuals. What was sequenced was memory CD8+ T cells sorted from blood. The sample's subset: CD45RO+ cells pooled with CCR7-negative TemRA cells. V is TRBV6-1 and J is TRBJ1-2, with D uncertain. The clonotype was recovered from a woman aged 30 to 39 in good health. The chain's CDR3 is CASKAEGYYGYTF. The CDR3 region has the DNA TGTGCCAGCAAGGCAGAAGGTTACTATGGCTACACCTTC.